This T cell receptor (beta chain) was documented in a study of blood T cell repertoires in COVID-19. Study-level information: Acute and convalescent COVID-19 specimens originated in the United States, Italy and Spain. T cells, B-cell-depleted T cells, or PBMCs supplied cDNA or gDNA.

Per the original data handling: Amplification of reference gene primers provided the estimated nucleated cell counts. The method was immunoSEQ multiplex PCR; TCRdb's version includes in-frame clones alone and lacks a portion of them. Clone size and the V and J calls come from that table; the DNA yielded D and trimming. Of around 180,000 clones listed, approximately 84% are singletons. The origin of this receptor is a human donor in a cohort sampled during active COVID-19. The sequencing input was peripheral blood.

The CDR3 reads CASSLTGLTSGANVLTF. The CDR3, as DNA: TGTGCCAGCAGTCTTACCGGACTGACTTCTGGGGCCAACGTCCTGACTTTC. The genes are TRBV6-6 and TRBJ2-6; a possible D gene is TRBD2 (5 bases). V was clipped by 5 bases and J by 1 base, with 15 bases between them. Germline CDR1 and CDR2: MNHNY and SVGAGI (reference sequence). This CDR3 is 17 amino acids long.